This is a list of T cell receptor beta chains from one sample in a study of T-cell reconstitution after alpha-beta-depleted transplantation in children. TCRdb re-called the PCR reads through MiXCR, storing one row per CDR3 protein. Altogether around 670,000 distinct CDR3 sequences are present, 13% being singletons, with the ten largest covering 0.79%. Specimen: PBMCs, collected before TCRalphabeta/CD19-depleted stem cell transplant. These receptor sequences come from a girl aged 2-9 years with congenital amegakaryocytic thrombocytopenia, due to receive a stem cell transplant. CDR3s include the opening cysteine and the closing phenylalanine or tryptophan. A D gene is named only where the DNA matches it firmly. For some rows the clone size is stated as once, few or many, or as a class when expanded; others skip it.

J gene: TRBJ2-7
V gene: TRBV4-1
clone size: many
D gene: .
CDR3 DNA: TGCGCCAGCAGCCCTACCGGGACTGGGTTATACGAGCAGTACTTC
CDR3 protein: CASSPTGTGLYEQYF

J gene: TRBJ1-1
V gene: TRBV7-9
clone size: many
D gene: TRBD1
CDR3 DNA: TGTGCCAGCAGCTCGACAGGGTCTGAAGCTTTCTTT
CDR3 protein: CASSSTGSEAFF

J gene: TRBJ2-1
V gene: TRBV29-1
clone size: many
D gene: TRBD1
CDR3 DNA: TGCAGCGCAAACAGGGGGAATGAGCAGTTCTTC
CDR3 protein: CSANRGNEQFF

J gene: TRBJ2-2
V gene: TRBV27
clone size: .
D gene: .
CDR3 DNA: TGTGCCAGTCGCTCGGTGAACACCGGGGAGCTGTTTTTT
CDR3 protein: CASRSVNTGELFF

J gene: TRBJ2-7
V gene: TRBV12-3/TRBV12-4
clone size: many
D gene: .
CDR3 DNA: TGTGCCAGCAGTCGCTGGGGGACCTTGATCTACGAGCAGTACTTC
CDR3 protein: CASSRWGTLIYEQYF

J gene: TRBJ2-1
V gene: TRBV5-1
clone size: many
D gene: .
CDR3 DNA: TGCGCCAGCTCCGACTATAGACTCTTCAATGAGCAGTTCTTC
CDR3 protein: CASSDYRLFNEQFF

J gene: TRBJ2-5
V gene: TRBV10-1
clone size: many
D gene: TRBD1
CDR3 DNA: TGCGCCAGCAGTGAGTGCCCGGGACAGGGATGTGAGACCCAGTACTTC
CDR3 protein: CASSECPGQGCETQYF

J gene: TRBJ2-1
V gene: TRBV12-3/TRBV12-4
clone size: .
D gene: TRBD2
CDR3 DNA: TGTGCCAGCACCGGGACTAGCGGGAGGCAGAGGTACAATGAGCAGTTCTTC
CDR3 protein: CASTGTSGRQRYNEQFF

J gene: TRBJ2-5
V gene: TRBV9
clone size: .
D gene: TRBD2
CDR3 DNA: TGTGCCAGCAGCGTAGGTTCAGGAGCGGGAGGAGAGACCCAGTACTTC
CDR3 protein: CASSVGSGAGGETQYF

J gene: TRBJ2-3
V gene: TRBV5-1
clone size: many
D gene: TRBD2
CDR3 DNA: TGCGCCAGCAGCGTTGGACTAGCGGATTCGACCACAGATACGCAGTATTTT
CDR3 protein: CASSVGLADSTTDTQYF

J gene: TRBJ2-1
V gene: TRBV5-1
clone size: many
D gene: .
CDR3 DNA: TGCGCCAGCAGAGCCCGGGATGAGCAGTTCTTC
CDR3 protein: CASRARDEQFF

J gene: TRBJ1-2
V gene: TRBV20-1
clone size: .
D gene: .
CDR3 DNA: TGCAGTGCTAGTGAGTGGGGGGGCTATGGCTACACCTTC
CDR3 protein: CSASEWGGYGYTF

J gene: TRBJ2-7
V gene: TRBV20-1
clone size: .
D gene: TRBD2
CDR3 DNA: TGCAGTGCTCAAACGGGGGGGACCTACGAGCAGTACTTC
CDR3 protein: CSAQTGGTYEQYF

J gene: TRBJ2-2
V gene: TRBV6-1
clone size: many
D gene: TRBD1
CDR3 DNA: TGTGCCAGCAGTTCCGCGCTTCTAACAGGGGGAGTATTAATCGGGGAGCTGTTTTTT
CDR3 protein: CASSSALLTGGVLIGELFF

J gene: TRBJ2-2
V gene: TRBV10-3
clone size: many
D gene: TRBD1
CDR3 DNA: TGTGCCATCAGTGAGACAAACCCGGGACAGGGGGCCGGGGAGCTGTTTTTT
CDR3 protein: CAISETNPGQGAGELFF

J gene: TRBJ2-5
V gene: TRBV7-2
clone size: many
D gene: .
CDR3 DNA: TGTGCCAGCAGCTTATTGATCCAAGAGACCCAGTACTTC
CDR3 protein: CASSLLIQETQYF

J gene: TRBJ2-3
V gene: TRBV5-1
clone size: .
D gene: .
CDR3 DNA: TGCGCCAGCAGCACGAACGGGGGAGCCTTGGCAGATACGCAGTATTTT
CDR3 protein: CASSTNGGALADTQYF

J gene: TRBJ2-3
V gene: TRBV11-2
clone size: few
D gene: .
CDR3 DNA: TGTGCCAGCAGCTTATCTGTAGCGGATAGCACAGATACGCAGTATTTT
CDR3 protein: CASSLSVADSTDTQYF

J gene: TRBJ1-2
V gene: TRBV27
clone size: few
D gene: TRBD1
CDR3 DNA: TGTGCCAGCAGGGGACAGGACGAGGGTGGCTACACCTTC
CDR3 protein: CASRGQDEGGYTF

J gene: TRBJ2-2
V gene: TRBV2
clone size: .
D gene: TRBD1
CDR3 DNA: TGTGCCAGCAGCTCACAGGGGGCGGTCGGGGAGCTGTTTTTT
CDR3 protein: CASSSQGAVGELFF

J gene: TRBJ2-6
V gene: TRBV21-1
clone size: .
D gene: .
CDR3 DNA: TGTGCCAGCAGCAATGGTCTTTTTAGCGGGAGGGAGTTTGTGTTCAGAGGAGGGGCCAACGTCCTGACTTTC
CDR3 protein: CASSNGLFSGREFVFRGGANVLTF

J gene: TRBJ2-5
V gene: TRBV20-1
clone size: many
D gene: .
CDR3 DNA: TGCAGTGCTAGAGTAACAGTGATCGGAGAGACCCAGTACTTC
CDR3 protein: CSARVTVIGETQYF

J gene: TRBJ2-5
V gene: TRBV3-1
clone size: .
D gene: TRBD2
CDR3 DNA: TGTGCCAGCGCATCCGGGACTAGCGGGAGGACCCAAGAGACCCAGTACTTC
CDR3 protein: CASASGTSGRTQETQYF

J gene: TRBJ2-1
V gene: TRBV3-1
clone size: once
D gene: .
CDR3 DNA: TGTGCCAGCAGCCAAGGCCCTTTCGGGGGAAACTCCTACAATGAGCAGTTCTTC
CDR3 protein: CASSQGPFGGNSYNEQFF

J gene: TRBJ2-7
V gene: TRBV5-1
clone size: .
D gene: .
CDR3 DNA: TGCGCCAGCAGCTCCTGGACTGCCCCTACCTACGAGCAGTACTTC
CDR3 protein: CASSSWTAPTYEQYF

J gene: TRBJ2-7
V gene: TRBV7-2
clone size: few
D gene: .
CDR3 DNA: TGTGCCAGCAGCTTAGCCTACCACCTAGGACGGGGGAGCTCCTACGAGCAGTACTTC
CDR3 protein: CASSLAYHLGRGSSYEQYF

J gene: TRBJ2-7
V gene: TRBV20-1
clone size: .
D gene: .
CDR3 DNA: TGCAGTGCTAGGGGACCTCTTTCCTTAGTCGAGCAGTACTTC
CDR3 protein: CSARGPLSLVEQYF

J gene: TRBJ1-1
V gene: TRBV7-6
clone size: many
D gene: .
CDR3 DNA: TGTGCCAGCAGCTTAACGGGAGGAGAAGCTTTCTTT
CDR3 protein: CASSLTGGEAFF

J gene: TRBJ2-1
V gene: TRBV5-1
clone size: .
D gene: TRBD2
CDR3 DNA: TGCGCCAGCAGCACGGAAGCCGGACTAGCGGCCCAGTTCTTC
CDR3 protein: CASSTEAGLAAQFF

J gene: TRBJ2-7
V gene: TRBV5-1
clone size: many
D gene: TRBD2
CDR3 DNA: TGCGCCAGCAGCTTGGGCGGAGGGACTAGCGGAACCTACGAGCAGTACTTC
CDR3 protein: CASSLGGGTSGTYEQYF

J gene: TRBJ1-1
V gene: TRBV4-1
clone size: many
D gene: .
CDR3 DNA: TGCGCCAGCAGACATTCAGGGTTAGACACTGAAGCTTTCTTT
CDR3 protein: CASRHSGLDTEAFF

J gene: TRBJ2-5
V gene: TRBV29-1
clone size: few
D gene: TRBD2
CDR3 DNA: TGCAGCGTCCGACCTCGACTAGCGGGAGAGACCCAGTACTTC
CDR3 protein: CSVRPRLAGETQYF

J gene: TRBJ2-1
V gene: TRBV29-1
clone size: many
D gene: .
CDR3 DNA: TGCAGCGTGGAAAAACAGGGAGTAGGGAGCAATGAGCAGTTCTTC
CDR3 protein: CSVEKQGVGSNEQFF

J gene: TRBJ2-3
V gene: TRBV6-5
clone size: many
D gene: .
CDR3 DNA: TGTGCCAGCAGTTCACCGCCTGTGGCAGATACGCAGTATTTT
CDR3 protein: CASSSPPVADTQYF

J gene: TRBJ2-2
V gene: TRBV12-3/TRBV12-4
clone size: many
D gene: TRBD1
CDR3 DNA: TGTGCCAGCAGTTTCGTACAGGGGGCGATCTTACGGGAGCTGTTTTTT
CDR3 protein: CASSFVQGAILRELFF

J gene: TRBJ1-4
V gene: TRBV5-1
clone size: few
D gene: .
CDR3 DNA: TGCGCCAGCAGCTCGTCAGGACGGAGAGATGAAAAACTGTTTTTT
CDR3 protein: CASSSSGRRDEKLFF

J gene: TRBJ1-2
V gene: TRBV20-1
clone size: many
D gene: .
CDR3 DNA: TGCAGTGCTAGAGATTCCAAGCAGGCCGGGAACTATGGCTACACCTTC
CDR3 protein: CSARDSKQAGNYGYTF

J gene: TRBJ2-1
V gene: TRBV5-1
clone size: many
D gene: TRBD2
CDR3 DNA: TGCGCCAGCAGCTTGTCTCGTGGGACTAGCGGGAGATATGAGCAGTTCTTC
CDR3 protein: CASSLSRGTSGRYEQFF

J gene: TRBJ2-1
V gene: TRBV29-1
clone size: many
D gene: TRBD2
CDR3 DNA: TGCAGCGTTGAACTAGCGGGAATGGATGAGCAGTTCTTC
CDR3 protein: CSVELAGMDEQFF

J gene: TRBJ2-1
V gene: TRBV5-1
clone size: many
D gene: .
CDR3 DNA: TGCGCCAGCAGCTTGGCGGGAAATTACAATGAGCAGTTCTTC
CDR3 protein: CASSLAGNYNEQFF

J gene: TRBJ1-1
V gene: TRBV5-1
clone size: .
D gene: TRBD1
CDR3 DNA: TGCGCCAGCAGCTCGCAGGGGGCCCCAGAGGAAGCTTTCTTT
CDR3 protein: CASSSQGAPEEAFF